This T cell receptor (beta chain) emerged from a study of blood T cell repertoires in COVID-19. Overall study: Collection of acute and convalescent COVID-19 samples took place in the United States, Italy and Spain. From T cells, B-cell-depleted T cells, or PBMCs came the material, which was cDNA or gDNA.

Original handling: Amplification of reference gene primers provided the estimated nucleated cell counts. Libraries were prepared by immunoSEQ multiplex PCR; TCRdb keeps only in-frame clonotypes and omits some of them. From that table come the V and J calls and clone size; the DNA was used to work out D and trimming. Here the sample spans approximately 210,000 clones, around four fifths being singletons. This CDR3 comprises 14 residues. Trimming stripped 3 bases from V and 6 bases from J, with 9 bases between. CDR1 and CDR2 from the germline V gene are KGHSH and LQKENI. Sequencing was performed on peripheral blood. The TCR was taken from a woman between 65 and 79 years old with active or convalescent COVID-19. The J gene is TRBJ1-6, the V gene TRBV18; possible D gene TRBD1, 6 bases. DNA for the CDR3: TGTGCCAGCTCACCCGTGGACAGTAATTCACCCCTCCACTTT. Its translation is CASSPVDSNSPLHF.